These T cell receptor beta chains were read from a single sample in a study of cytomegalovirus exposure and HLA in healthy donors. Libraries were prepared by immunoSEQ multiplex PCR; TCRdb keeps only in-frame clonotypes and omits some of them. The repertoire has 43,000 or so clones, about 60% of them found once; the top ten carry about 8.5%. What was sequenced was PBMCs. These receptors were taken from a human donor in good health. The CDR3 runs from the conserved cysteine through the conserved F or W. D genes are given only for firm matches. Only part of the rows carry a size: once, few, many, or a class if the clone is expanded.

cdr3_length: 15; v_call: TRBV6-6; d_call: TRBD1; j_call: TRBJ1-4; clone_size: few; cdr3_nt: TGTGCCAGCAGCCAGTCAGGGACAGGGGTAGAAAAACTGTTTTTT; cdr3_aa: CASSQSGTGVEKLFF
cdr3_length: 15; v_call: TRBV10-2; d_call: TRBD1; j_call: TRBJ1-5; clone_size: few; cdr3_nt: TGCGCCAGCGGCCCTTTCAGGACAGGAACTCAGCCCCAGCATTTT; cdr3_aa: CASGPFRTGTQPQHF
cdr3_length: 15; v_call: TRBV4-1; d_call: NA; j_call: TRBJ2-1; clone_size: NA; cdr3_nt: TGCGCCAGCAGCCAAGTCGGTATGCGGGTCAATGAGCAGTTCTTC; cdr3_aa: CASSQVGMRVNEQFF
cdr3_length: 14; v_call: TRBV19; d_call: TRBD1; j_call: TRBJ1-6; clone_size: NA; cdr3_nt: TGTGCCAGCGAGAGGACAGGGAGAGGGTCACCCCTCCACTTT; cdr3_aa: CASERTGRGSPLHF
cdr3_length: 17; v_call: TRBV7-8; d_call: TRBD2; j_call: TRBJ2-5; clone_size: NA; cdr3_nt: TGTGCCAGCAGCTTTGGGAACCGGGGGAGGGATCCAGAGACCCAGTACTTC; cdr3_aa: CASSFGNRGRDPETQYF
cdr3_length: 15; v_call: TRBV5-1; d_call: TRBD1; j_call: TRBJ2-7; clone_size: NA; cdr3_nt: TGCGCCAGCGCCGGGATGACAGGGTCTTATAACGAGCAGTACTTC; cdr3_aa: CASAGMTGSYNEQYF
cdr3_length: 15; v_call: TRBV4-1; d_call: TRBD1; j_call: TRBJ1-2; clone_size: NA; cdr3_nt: TGCGCCAGCAGCCGTACAGGGGGCAACGACTATGGCTACACCTTC; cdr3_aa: CASSRTGGNDYGYTF
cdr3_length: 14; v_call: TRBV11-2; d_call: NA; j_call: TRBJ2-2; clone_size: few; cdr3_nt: TGTGCCAGCAGCAGGAGGCTAAGGTCCGGGGAGCTGTTTTTT; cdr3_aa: CASSRRLRSGELFF
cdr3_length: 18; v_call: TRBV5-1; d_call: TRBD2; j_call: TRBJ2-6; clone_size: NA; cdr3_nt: TGCGCCAGCAGCACCGGGGGGGCTGTCTCTTCTGGGGCCAACGTCCTGACTTTC; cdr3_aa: CASSTGGAVSSGANVLTF
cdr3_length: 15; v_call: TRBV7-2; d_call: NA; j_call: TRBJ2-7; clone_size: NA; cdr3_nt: TGTGCCAGCAGCTTAGGAAGAGGGCGGACCTACGAGCAGTACTTC; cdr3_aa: CASSLGRGRTYEQYF
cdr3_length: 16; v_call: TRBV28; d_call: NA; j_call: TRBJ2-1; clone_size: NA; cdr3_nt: TGTGCCAGCAGTATCGGAGGGGTTACATACGGGAATGAGCAGTTCTTC; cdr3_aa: CASSIGGVTYGNEQFF
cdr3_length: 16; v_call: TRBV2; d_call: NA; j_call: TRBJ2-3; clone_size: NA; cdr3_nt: TGTGCCAGCAGTGAAGTACGACCAGCGGATGGAGATACGCAGTATTTT; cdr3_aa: CASSEVRPADGDTQYF
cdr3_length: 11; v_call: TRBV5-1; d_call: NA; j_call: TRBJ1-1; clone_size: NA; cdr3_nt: TGCGCCAGCAGCGCTGGGGGGAAAGCTTTCTTT; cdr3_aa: CASSAGGKAFF
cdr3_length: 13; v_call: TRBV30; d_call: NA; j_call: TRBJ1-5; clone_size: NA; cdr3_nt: TGTGCCTGGGACAAACAGGGAAATCAGCCCCAGCATTTT; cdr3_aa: CAWDKQGNQPQHF
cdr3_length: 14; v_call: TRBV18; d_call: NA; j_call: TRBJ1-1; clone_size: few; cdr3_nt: TGTGCCAGCTCCTATGAGTCGGGAGGGACTTTGGCTTTCTTT; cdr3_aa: CASSYESGGTLAFF
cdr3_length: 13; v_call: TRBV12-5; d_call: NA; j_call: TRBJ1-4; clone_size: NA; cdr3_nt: TGTGCTAGTGCCCTGGCCGTTAATGAAAAACTGTTTTTT; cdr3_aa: CASALAVNEKLFF
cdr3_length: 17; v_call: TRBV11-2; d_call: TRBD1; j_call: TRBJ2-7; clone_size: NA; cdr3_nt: TGTGCCAGCAGCTTAGAGGGGAGGGACAGGGACGAGCACGAGCAGTACTTC; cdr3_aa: CASSLEGRDRDEHEQYF
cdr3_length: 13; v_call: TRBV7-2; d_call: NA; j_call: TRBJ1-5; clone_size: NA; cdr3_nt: TGTGCCAGCAGCTTCACTGCGTTTCCGCCCCAGCATTTT; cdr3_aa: CASSFTAFPPQHF
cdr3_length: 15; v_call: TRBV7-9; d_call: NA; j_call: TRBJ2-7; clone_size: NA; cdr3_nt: TGTGCCAGCAGCTCCTCCCTGGGGCACATCTACGAGCAGTACTTC; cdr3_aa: CASSSSLGHIYEQYF
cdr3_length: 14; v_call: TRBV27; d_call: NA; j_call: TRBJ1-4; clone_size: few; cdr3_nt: TGTGCCAGCACCCGAGGTGCAACTAATGAAAAACTGTTTTTT; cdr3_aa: CASTRGATNEKLFF
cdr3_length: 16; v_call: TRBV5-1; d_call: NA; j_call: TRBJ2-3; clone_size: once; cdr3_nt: TGCGCCAGCAGCTTGGCGGCTAGCCGCTACACAGATACGCAGTATTTT; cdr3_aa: CASSLAASRYTDTQYF
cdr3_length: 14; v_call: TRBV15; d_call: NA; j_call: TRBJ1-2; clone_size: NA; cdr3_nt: TGTGCCACCAGCAGAGATGGTGCAGGGTCCCCCTACACCTTC; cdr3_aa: CATSRDGAGSPYTF
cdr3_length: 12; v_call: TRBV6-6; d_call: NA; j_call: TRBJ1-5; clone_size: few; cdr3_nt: TGTGCCAGCAGTGACATTTTTCAGCCCCAGCATTTT; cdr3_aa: CASSDIFQPQHF
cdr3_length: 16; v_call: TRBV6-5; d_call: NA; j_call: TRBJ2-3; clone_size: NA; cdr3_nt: TGTGCCAGCAGTTACGGCGAGGGTCTCCCCACAGATACGCAGTATTTT; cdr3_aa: CASSYGEGLPTDTQYF
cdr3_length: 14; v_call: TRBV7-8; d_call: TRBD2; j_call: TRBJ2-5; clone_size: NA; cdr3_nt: TGTGCCAGCAGCTCCGGACTAGCGCGAGAGACCCAGTACTTC; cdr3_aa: CASSSGLARETQYF
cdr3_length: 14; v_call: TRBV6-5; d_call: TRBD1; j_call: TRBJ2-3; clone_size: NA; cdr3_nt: TGTGCCAGCAGCAGAGGACAGGGGAAGGATACGCAGTATTTT; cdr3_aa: CASSRGQGKDTQYF
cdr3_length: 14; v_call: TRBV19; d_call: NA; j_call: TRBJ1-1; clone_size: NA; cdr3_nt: TGTGCCAGTAGTACAAACAGGCGAAACACTGAAGCTTTCTTT; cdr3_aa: CASSTNRRNTEAFF
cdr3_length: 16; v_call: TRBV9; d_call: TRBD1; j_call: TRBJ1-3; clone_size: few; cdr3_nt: TGTGCCAGCAGCGGGAGAGGACAGGGCCGGCGTGACACCATATATTTT; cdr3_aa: CASSGRGQGRRDTIYF
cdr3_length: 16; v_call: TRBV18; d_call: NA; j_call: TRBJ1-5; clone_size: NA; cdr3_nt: TGTGCCAGCTCACCAGCCATAGGGACAAGAGATCAGCCCCAGCATTTT; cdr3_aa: CASSPAIGTRDQPQHF
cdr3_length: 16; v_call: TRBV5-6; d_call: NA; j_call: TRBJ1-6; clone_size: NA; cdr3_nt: TGTGCCAGCAGCTTTGTAGCGAGCTCCTATAATTCACCCCTCCACTTT; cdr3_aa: CASSFVASSYNSPLHF
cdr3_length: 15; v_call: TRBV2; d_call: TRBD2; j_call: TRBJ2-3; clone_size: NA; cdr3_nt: TGTGCCAGCAGCCTGACTAGCGGGGGAGCAGATACGCAGTATTTT; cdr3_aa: CASSLTSGGADTQYF
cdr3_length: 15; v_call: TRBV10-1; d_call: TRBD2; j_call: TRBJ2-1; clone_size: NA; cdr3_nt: TGCGCCAGCAGTGAGACTAGCGGGGGTTACAATGAGCAGTTCTTC; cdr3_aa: CASSETSGGYNEQFF
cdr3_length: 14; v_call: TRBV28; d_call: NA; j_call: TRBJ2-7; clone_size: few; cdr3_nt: TGTGCCAGCACCACCCCCGGGAGACCGAGCGAGCAGTACTTC; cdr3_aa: CASTTPGRPSEQYF
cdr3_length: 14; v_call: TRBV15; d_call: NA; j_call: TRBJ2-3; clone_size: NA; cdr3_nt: TGTGCCACCAGCAGATACAGCTACACAGATACGCAGTATTTT; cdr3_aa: CATSRYSYTDTQYF
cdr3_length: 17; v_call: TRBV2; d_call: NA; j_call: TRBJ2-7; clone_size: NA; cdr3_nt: TGTGCCAGCAGTGAAGCAGAGGGAGGAGGCAGGGGGTACGAGCAGTACTTC; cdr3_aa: CASSEAEGGGRGYEQYF
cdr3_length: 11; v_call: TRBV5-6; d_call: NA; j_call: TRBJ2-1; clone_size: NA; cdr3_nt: TGTGCCAGCAGCCTGGCGGGTGAGCAGTTCTTC; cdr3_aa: CASSLAGEQFF
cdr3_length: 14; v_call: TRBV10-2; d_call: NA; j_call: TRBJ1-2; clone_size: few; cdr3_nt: TGCGCCAGCACAACGACAGGCCCTAACTATGGCTACACCTTC; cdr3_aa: CASTTTGPNYGYTF
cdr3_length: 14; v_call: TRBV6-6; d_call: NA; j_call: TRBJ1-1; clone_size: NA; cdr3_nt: TGTGCCAGCATTCAACAGGGCCGGAACACTGAAGCTTTCTTT; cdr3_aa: CASIQQGRNTEAFF
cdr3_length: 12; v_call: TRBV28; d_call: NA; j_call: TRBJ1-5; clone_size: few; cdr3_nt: TGTGCCAGCAGTCCCCTCAATCAGCCCCAGCATTTT; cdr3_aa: CASSPLNQPQHF
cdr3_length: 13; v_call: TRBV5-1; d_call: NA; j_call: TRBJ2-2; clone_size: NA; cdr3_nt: TGCGCCAGCAGCCGGCGGGCGGGCGGGGAGCTGTTTTTT; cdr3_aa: CASSRRAGGELFF
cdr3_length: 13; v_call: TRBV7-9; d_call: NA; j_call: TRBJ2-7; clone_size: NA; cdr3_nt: TGTGCCAGCAGTCAGGGGCGACTCGCCGAGCAGTACTTC; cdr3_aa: CASSQGRLAEQYF
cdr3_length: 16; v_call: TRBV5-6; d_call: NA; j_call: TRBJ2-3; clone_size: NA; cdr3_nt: TGTGCCAGCAGCCTCAGACTAGGAACTAGCACAGATACGCAGTATTTT; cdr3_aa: CASSLRLGTSTDTQYF
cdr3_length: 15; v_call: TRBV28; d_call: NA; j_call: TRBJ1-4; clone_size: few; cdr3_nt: TGTGCCAGCAGTTTATTACCGGCAACTAATGAAAAACTGTTTTTT; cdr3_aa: CASSLLPATNEKLFF
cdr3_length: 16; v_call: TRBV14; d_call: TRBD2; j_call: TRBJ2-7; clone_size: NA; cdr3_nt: TGTGCCAGCAGCCAGGGGAGCGGGGGCGAGTCCTACGAGCAGTACTTC; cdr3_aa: CASSQGSGGESYEQYF